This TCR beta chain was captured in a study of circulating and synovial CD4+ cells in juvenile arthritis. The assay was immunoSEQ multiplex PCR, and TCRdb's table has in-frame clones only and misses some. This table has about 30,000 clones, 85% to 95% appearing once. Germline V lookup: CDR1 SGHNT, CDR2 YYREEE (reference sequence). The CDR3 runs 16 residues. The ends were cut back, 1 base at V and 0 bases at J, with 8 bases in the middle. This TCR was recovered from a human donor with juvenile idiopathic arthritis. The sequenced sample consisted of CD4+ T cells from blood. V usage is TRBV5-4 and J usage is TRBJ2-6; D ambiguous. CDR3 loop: CASSLNFGSGANVLTF. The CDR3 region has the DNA TGTGCCAGCAGCTTGAACTTTGGCTCTGGGGCCAACGTCCTGACTTTC.